This T cell receptor beta chain derives from a study of early T cells in non-severe SARS-CoV-2 infection. Study at large: RNA in bulk from unsorted whole blood was sequenced, and chains were unpaired.

Trimming at V came to 1 base and at J to 7 bases, leaving 8 bases not matched to a gene. The CDR3 consists of 15 residues. Germline CDR1 DFQATT, CDR2 SNEGSKA (reference sequence). Comment on this clonotype: Its antigen remains unidentified.

Study-level results: Using VDJdb, the matching emphasized anti-spike CD8 responses while missing private and CD4 specificities.

cDNA molecules, individually, were tagged with unique molecular identifiers. MiXCR was run by TCRdb on the 5' RACE reads, yielding one entry per CDR3 protein. The sample holds some 87,000 distinct CDR3 sequences, roughly an eighth seen once. V and J are TRBV20-1 and TRBJ2-1; 9 nucleotides align to TRBD1. The sequenced sample consisted of whole blood. The sequence came from an adult who was a healthcare worker with PCR-confirmed SARS-CoV-2 infection or an uninfected control (not recorded which). The CDR3 here is CSARVSQTGGNEQFF. The CDR3, as DNA: TGCAGTGCTAGAGTTTCCCAGACAGGGGGAAATGAGCAGTTCTTC.